This T cell receptor (beta chain) was captured by sequencing in a study of blood T cell repertoires in COVID-19. Study-level background: Some COVID-19 samples were acute and others convalescent; all came from the United States, Italy and Spain.

It was within 2 weeks before study entry that exposed participants met a COVID-19 case. Profiled with immunoSEQ multiplex PCR; TCRdb holds only in-frame clones, not every one. The table includes hundreds of thousands of clones, roughly 84% detected once. This receptor was obtained from a woman aged 18-29 years who had been exposed to COVID-19. The sample was PBMCs or T cells enriched from blood (not recorded which).

CDR3 loop: CASSYYQGLYNSPLHF. CDR3 coding DNA: TGTGCCAGCAGTTACTACCAGGGCCTCTATAATTCACCCCTCCACTTT. The chain uses TRBV6-5 and TRBJ1-6; the D gene is possibly TRBD1 (5 bases). CDR1 is MNHEY, CDR2 SVGAGI, per germline. This CDR3 spans 16 amino acids. The V and J ends lost 1 base and 3 bases respectively, with 10 bases between them.